This is a list of T cell receptor beta chains from one sample in a study of shared clonotypes between healthy human individuals. Here immunoSEQ multiplex PCR was the method, and the copy in TCRdb shows in-frame clones only, minus some. The sample has approximately 2.5 million clones; around nine tenths are singletons. Material: naive CD4+ T cells sorted from blood. The receptors were gathered from a man aged 18 to 29 in good health. CDR3s include the opening cysteine and the closing phenylalanine or tryptophan. A D gene is named only where the DNA matches it firmly. Some rows have no size entry. The others give once, few or many, or a class for an expanded clone.

j_call v_call clone_size d_call cdr3_aa cdr3_nt
TRBJ2-5 TRBV21-1 NA NA CASSKRDRDETQYF TGTGCCAGCAGCAAACGGGACAGGGATGAGACCCAGTACTTC
TRBJ2-2 TRBV7-6 once NA CASSPRSGELFF TGTGCCAGCAGCCCCAGATCCGGGGAGCTGTTTTTT
TRBJ2-5 TRBV6-5 NA TRBD1 CARTNRGCSGTQYF TGTGCCAGGACAAACAGGGGGTGTTCGGGGACCCAGTACTTC
TRBJ1-1 TRBV9 NA NA CASSAVAPQGSYTEAFF TGTGCCAGCAGCGCAGTAGCCCCACAGGGTTCATACACTGAAGCTTTCTTT
TRBJ2-3 TRBV30 NA NA CAWSVLWGISTDTQYF TGTGCCTGGAGTGTACTCTGGGGGATTAGCACAGATACGCAGTATTTT
TRBJ1-4 TRBV19 NA TRBD1 CASSIGWTGRNEKLFF TGTGCCAGTAGTATAGGATGGACAGGGCGTAATGAAAAACTGTTTTTT
TRBJ1-1 TRBV2 NA TRBD1 CASGGQGITEAFF TGTGCCAGCGGGGGACAGGGGATCACTGAAGCTTTCTTT
TRBJ1-5 TRBV2 NA NA CASSEEGLSNQPQHF TGTGCCAGCAGTGAAGAGGGTCTTAGCAATCAGCCCCAGCATTTT
TRBJ1-2 TRBV7-2 few NA CASSLQGGIDGYTF TGTGCCAGCAGCTTGCAAGGAGGGATCGATGGCTACACCTTC
TRBJ2-1 TRBV5-4 NA NA CASSLDREGEQFF TGTGCCAGCAGCTTAGACAGGGAGGGTGAGCAGTTCTTC
TRBJ1-6 TRBV5-4 NA NA CASAPAGAVNSPLHF TGTGCCAGCGCGCCAGCGGGGGCAGTAAATTCACCCCTCCACTTT
TRBJ1-2 TRBV15 NA NA CATSSPAESLYGYTF TGTGCCACCAGCTCCCCGGCCGAGAGCCTCTATGGCTACACCTTC
TRBJ1-6 TRBV28 NA NA CASSLYNSPLHF TGTGCCAGCAGTCTTTATAATTCACCCCTCCACTTT
TRBJ1-1 TRBV6-5 few TRBD1 CASAGQGNTEAFF TGTGCCAGCGCGGGACAGGGGAACACTGAAGCTTTCTTT
TRBJ1-1 TRBV19 NA TRBD1 CASSTPGQGMGAEAFF TGTGCCAGTAGTACGCCTGGACAGGGGATGGGCGCTGAAGCTTTCTTT
TRBJ2-3 TRBV5-1 once TRBD2 CASSGGGAGGTDTQYF TGCGCCAGCAGCGGCGGGGGGGCCGGTGGCACAGATACGCAGTATTTT
TRBJ1-6 TRBV6-6 NA NA CASSLISGVSPLHF TGTGCCAGCAGCCTAATATCGGGGGTTTCACCCCTCCACTTT
TRBJ2-2 TRBV10-3 NA NA CAISEPGGELFF TGTGCCATCAGTGAGCCAGGCGGGGAGCTGTTTTTT
TRBJ2-7 TRBV5-1 NA NA CASSLPYEQYF TGCGCCAGCAGCTTGCCCTACGAGCAGTACTTC
TRBJ2-5 TRBV15 NA NA CATRAHREPQETQYF TGTGCCACCAGGGCTCACAGGGAACCCCAAGAGACCCAGTACTTC
TRBJ2-3 TRBV28 NA TRBD2 CASSPSGVTDTQYF TGTGCCAGCAGTCCTAGCGGGGTCACAGATACGCAGTATTTT
TRBJ1-2 TRBV19 NA NA CASSMGVVYYTF TGTGCCAGTAGTATGGGGGTCGTCTACTACACCTTC
TRBJ2-7 TRBV6-1 NA NA CASHPLGQGLSEQYF TGTGCCAGCCACCCTCTCGGGCAGGGTTTGTCCGAGCAGTACTTC
TRBJ1-5 TRBV19 NA NA CASSDYSNQPQHF TGTGCCAGTAGCGATTATAGCAATCAGCCCCAGCATTTT
TRBJ2-7 TRBV29-1 NA NA CSVRTNSGSSYEQYF TGCAGCGTTCGCACCAATTCCGGGAGCTCCTACGAGCAGTACTTC
TRBJ2-3 TRBV18 NA TRBD2 CASSRDSGGSTDTQYF TGTGCCAGCTCACGGGATAGCGGGGGGAGCACAGATACGCAGTATTTT
TRBJ1-3 TRBV11-2 NA NA CASSDTGKGNTIYF TGTGCCAGCAGCGATACAGGGAAGGGAAACACCATATATTTT
TRBJ1-2 TRBV27 once NA CASSFEGPRGYGYTF TGTGCCAGCAGTTTCGAGGGGCCAAGGGGCTATGGCTACACCTTC
TRBJ2-7 TRBV2 NA NA CASSDSLSYEQYF TGTGCCAGCAGTGACAGCCTTTCCTACGAGCAGTACTTC
TRBJ2-3 TRBV2 once NA CASSLRGGAITDTQYF TGTGCCAGCAGCCTCCGAGGTGGGGCAATCACAGATACGCAGTATTTT
TRBJ2-2 TRBV10-3 NA TRBD2 CAISPAGGLFELFF TGTGCCATCAGTCCAGCGGGGGGGTTGTTCGAGCTGTTTTTT
TRBJ1-5 TRBV19 NA TRBD1 CASSAGGQRRPQHF TGTGCCAGTAGTGCCGGGGGACAGCGAAGGCCCCAGCATTTT
TRBJ1-1 TRBV6-1 NA NA CASSEAQGYTEAFF TGTGCCAGCAGTGAAGCTCAGGGGTACACTGAAGCTTTCTTT
TRBJ2-1 TRBV7-2 NA NA CASSFEPSTYNEQFF TGTGCCAGCAGCTTTGAGCCTAGTACTTACAATGAGCAGTTCTTC
TRBJ1-4 TRBV19 once TRBD1 CASSAQGGRNEKLFF TGTGCCAGTAGTGCACAGGGGGGCCGTAATGAAAAACTGTTTTTT
TRBJ2-1 TRBV7-3 NA TRBD2 CASSLLAGGNNEQFF TGTGCCAGCAGCCTACTAGCGGGGGGGAACAATGAGCAGTTCTTC
TRBJ2-6 TRBV19 once NA CASSHGVGANVLTF TGTGCCAGTAGTCACGGGGTTGGGGCCAACGTCCTGACTTTC
TRBJ2-1 TRBV11-3 NA TRBD2 CASSLRLAGSYNEQFF TGTGCCAGCAGCTTGAGACTAGCGGGTTCCTACAATGAGCAGTTCTTC
TRBJ2-7 TRBV5-1 NA TRBD1 CASSFGQATYEQYF TGCGCCAGCAGCTTTGGACAGGCCACCTACGAGCAGTACTTC
TRBJ1-1 TRBV20-1 few NA CSARGGTEAFF TGCAGTGCCCGAGGGGGCACTGAAGCTTTCTTT